The 26 T cell receptor beta chains presented below share a single source sample, sequenced in a study of identical twins. MiXCR, applied by TCRdb to the 5' RACE reads, yields one record per CDR3 protein. The sample contains about 530,000 distinct CDR3 sequences, more than 20% of which appear only once. The sample was also linked to a second study, of yellow fever vaccine responses in identical twins.

The sequenced material came from CD4+ T cells sorted from blood. Every receptor here comes from a woman aged 18-29 years in good health.

In this sample, this clonotype turned up a few times. The CDR3: CSAREQGGTYEQYF. CDR3 sequence (DNA): TGCAGTGCTAGAGAACAAGGTGGAACCTACGAGCAGTACTTC. The J gene is TRBJ2-7, the V gene TRBV20-1, with unresolved D. Germline V CDR1 and CDR2: DFQATT, SNEGSKA (reference sequence). V was cut by 0 bases and J by 2 bases, with 11 bases left in between. The CDR3 totals 14 residues.

The chain links TRBV7-8 to TRBJ2-1; 7 bases match TRBD2. The CDR3 runs 16 residues. Per the germline V gene, CDR1 is SGHVS and CDR2 is FQNEAQ. Trimming took 5 bases from V and 0 from J; bases not matched to a gene: 7. The CDR3 DNA is TGTGCCAGCAGCCTCTGGGGGGGTCCCTCCTACAATGAGCAGTTCTTC. It encodes CASSLWGGPSYNEQFF.

This chain links TRBV7-9 with TRBJ1-1, with D hard to call. This CDR3 contains 14 residues. Germline V gene data show CDR1 as SEHNR and CDR2 as FQNEAQ (reference sequence). With 4 bases removed from V and 4 bases from J, the gap between germline ends came to 13 bases. CDR3 loop: CASSWGMVGTEAFF. The CDR3 nucleotides are TGTGCCAGCAGCTGGGGTATGGTGGGCACTGAAGCTTTCTTT.

This clonotype has more than one count but fewer than ten. DNA of the CDR3: TGCAGTGCTAGAGCGAATCTAGCGGGAGGGGTAAATGAGCAGTTCTTC. Amino acid sequence: CSARANLAGGVNEQFF. This rearrangement joins TRBV20-1 to TRBJ2-1; 12 bases agree with TRBD2. Trimming cost V 1 base and J 7 bases; bases outside gene matches: 8. Germline lookup yields CDR1 DFQATT and CDR2 SNEGSKA (reference sequence). The CDR3 runs to 16 residues.

This clonotype was counted between two and nine times. The V and J genes are TRBV15 and TRBJ2-1, with 12 bases matching TRBD2. The trim removed 2 bases at V and 8 bases at J, leaving 7 bases unmatched. CDR3 length equals 16 residues. The germline CDR1 and CDR2 sequences are LNHNV and YYDKDF (reference sequence). The CDR3 bases are TGTGCCACCAGCAGAAAACTAGCGGGAGGACCTGATGAGCAGTTCTTC. It translates to CATSRKLAGGPDEQFF. The whole variable domain, filled in from reference TRBV15 and TRBJ2-1, reads DAMVIQNPRYQVTQFGKPVTLSCSQTLNHNVMYWYQQKSSQAPKLLFHYYDKDFNNEADTPDNFQSRRPNTSFCFLDIRSPGLGDTAMYLCATSRKLAGGPDEQFFGPGTRLTVL.

This clonotype was recorded once. The chain links TRBV10-3 to TRBJ2-7, with D possibly being TRBD1 or TRBD2 (5 bases each). The CDR3 runs to 12 residues. V dropped 10 bases and J dropped 6 bases, with 16 bases sitting between them. Germline V gene data show CDR1 as ENHRY and CDR2 as SYGVKD. DNA for the CDR3: TGTGCCACGGGGACGGGACCGGGCGAGCAGTACGTC. This sequence encodes CATGTGPGEQYV.

The chain uses TRBV20-1 and TRBJ1-2; D is possibly TRBD1 (6 bases). V lost 5 bases and J 0 bases, leaving 16 bases between the germline ends. This CDR3 spans 15 amino acids. Germline CDR1 and CDR2: DFQATT and SNEGSKA (reference sequence). This CDR3 is CSAQPRDNTNYGYTF. Here the CDR3 DNA reads TGCAGTGCTCAACCCCGGGACAACACTAACTATGGCTACACCTTC.

In this sample, this clonotype turned up a few times. The gene calls are TRBV10-3 and TRBJ2-1; possibly TRBD1 for D (5 bases). CDR1 and CDR2 (germline): ENHRY, SYGVKD. Trimming stripped 3 bases from V and 3 bases from J, with 12 bases between. The CDR3 is 15 residues long. The CDR3 region has the DNA TGTGCCATCAGTGAAGTGGGGCTTAACTACAATGAGCAGTTCTTC. This codes for CAISEVGLNYNEQFF.

This clonotype came up a few times. The CDR3 sequence is CASSSIPYNEQFF. The CDR3, as DNA: TGTGCCAGCAGTTCGATCCCCTACAATGAGCAGTTCTTC. V gene TRBV6-5 combines with J gene TRBJ2-1, with D uncertain. CDR3 size: 13 residues. The germline V and J ends were trimmed by 4 bases and 2 bases, with 6 bases remaining between them. The V gene's germline CDR1 is MNHEY and CDR2 SVGAGI.

CDR3 DNA sequence: TGTGCCAGCAGCCACCCACACACCGGGGAGCTGTTTTTT. Its protein is CASSHPHTGELFF. V is TRBV14 and J is TRBJ2-2, with unresolved D. Germline CDR1 SGHDN, CDR2 FVKESK. The CDR3 covers 13 residues. The germline V and J ends were trimmed by 3 bases and 3 bases, with 5 bases remaining between them.

This clonotype has just a few counts. The chain carries TRBV5-1 and TRBJ1-6, with D possibly being TRBD1 (6 bases). Trimming pared 4 bases from V and 7 bases from J, leaving 21 bases between. CDR1 and CDR2 from the germline V gene are SGHRS and YFSETQ. The CDR3 covers 17 residues. The CDR3 spells CASSTQGFDWANSPLHF. In nucleotides, the CDR3 is TGCGCCAGCAGCACCCAGGGGTTTGACTGGGCGAATTCACCCCTCCACTTT.

V gene TRBV10-3 combines with J gene TRBJ1-6; no definite D call. The CDR3 spans 13 residues. V was shortened by 10 bases and J by 4 bases, with 11 bases between the two germline ends. Germline CDR1 ENHRY, CDR2 SYGVKD. The CDR3 spells CATAAGYNSPLHF. Written as DNA, the CDR3 is TGTGCCACCGCGGCGGGTTATAATTCACCCCTCCACTTT.

The gene calls are TRBV2 and TRBJ2-7; the match to TRBD2 covers 9 bases. The V segment lost 4 bases and the J segment 1 base; nucleotides outside the gene matches: 5. Germline assignment: CDR1 SNHLY and CDR2 FYNNEI. The CDR3 spans 15 residues. CDR3: CASSVLAGLSYEQYF. CDR3 DNA: TGTGCCAGCAGTGTTCTAGCGGGACTTTCCTACGAGCAGTACTTC.

The chain has TRBV20-1 and TRBJ2-3; no clear D. CDR1 and CDR2 from the germline V gene are DFQATT and SNEGSKA (reference sequence). V was pared by 2 bases and J by 9 bases, with 9 bases between. CDR3 length: 11 amino acids. The CDR3 loop reads CSARYPKTQYF. CDR3 nucleotide sequence: TGCAGTGCTAGATACCCCAAAACGCAGTATTTT.

This clonotype came up a few times. V gene TRBV3-1 combines with J gene TRBJ2-2, with 9 bases identical to TRBD1. After removal of 0 bases from V and 5 bases from J, the junction contained 1 base not matched to a gene. This CDR3 comprises 15 residues. Germline V CDR1 and CDR2: LGHDT, YNNKEL (reference sequence). The CDR3 is CASSQDGTGTGELFF. The CDR3, as DNA: TGTGCCAGCAGCCAAGATGGGACAGGGACCGGGGAGCTGTTTTTT.

The J gene is TRBJ2-7, the V gene TRBV20-1; 11 bases fit TRBD2. From germline, CDR1 is DFQATT and CDR2 SNEGSKA (reference sequence). CDR3 length: 14 residues. J was trimmed by 4 bases and V by 6 bases; bases with no gene match: 8. CDR3 sequence reads: CSAKGLAESYEQYF. In DNA, the CDR3 is TGCAGTGCGAAGGGACTAGCGGAGAGTTACGAGCAGTACTTC.

The chain uses TRBV7-9 and TRBJ2-5, with 9 bases matching TRBD2. The CDR3 extends over 15 amino acids. Germline values: CDR1 SEHNR, CDR2 FQNEAQ (reference sequence). Germline trimming cut 2 bases from V and 2 bases from J; bases unmatched to any gene: 3. CDR3 protein: CASSLSGGPQETQYF. CDR3 nucleotides: TGTGCCAGCAGCTTAAGCGGGGGGCCACAAGAGACCCAGTACTTC.

This clonotype was seen a handful of times. V gene TRBV12-3 or TRBV12-4 combines with J gene TRBJ2-7, with TRBD1 matching over 8 bases. V was pared by 1 base and J by 4 bases, with 6 bases of the junction left unmatched. CDR3 length: 15 amino acids. CDR3 nucleotides: TGTGCCAGCAGTTTAGGACAGGGGAGTTTTTACGAGCAGTACGTC. Translating gives CASSLGQGSFYEQYV.

This chain links TRBV12-3 or TRBV12-4 with TRBJ1-2, with unresolved D. V was cut by 3 bases and J by 4 bases, with 6 bases left in between. The CDR3 runs 12 residues. The chain's CDR3 is CASSLYTYGYTF. In DNA form, the CDR3 reads TGTGCCAGCAGTTTGTACACCTATGGCTACACCTTC.

The chain carries TRBV20-1 and TRBJ2-1; 11 bases map to TRBD2. Germline lookup yields CDR1 DFQATT and CDR2 SNEGSKA (reference sequence). The CDR3 length is 15 residues. The CDR3 DNA follows: TGCAGCTACGACCTAGGGACTAGCGGAGGGAATGAGCAGTTCTTC. Translating it yields CSYDLGTSGGNEQFF.

The chain links TRBV29-1 to TRBJ2-7; D is ambiguous. CDR1 and CDR2 (germline): SQVTM, ANQGSEA. The CDR3 length is 10 residues. V was cut by 3 bases and J by 7 bases, with 7 bases left in between. CDR3 bases: TGCAGCGTTGAGGGTCGAGAGCAGTACTTC. Its translation is CSVEGREQYF.

The chain carries TRBV10-3 and TRBJ1-4, with TRBD1 matching over 9 bases. CDR3 size: 15 residues. CDR1 and CDR2 from the germline V gene are ENHRY and SYGVKD. V lost 6 bases, J lost 4 bases, and 6 bases stayed unmatched. The CDR3: CAISLGQGNNEKLFF. The CDR3 DNA is TGTGCCATCAGCTTAGGACAGGGGAATAATGAAAAACTGTTTTTT.

The J gene is TRBJ2-7, the V gene TRBV20-1, with D unresolved. The germline CDR1 and CDR2 sequences are DFQATT and SNEGSKA (reference sequence). Trimming removed 4 bases from V and 4 bases from J, with 11 bases in between. CDR3 length: 12 residues. CDR3: CSATSSPYEQYF. The CDR3 DNA is TGCAGTGCTACTTCAAGTCCATACGAGCAGTACTTC.

This chain uses TRBV11-3 with TRBJ2-5; the D gene is possibly TRBD1 (6 bases). Germline V lookup: CDR1 SGHNT, CDR2 YENEEA. Trimming took 5 bases from V and 5 from J, leaving 18 bases between them. This CDR3 is built from 15 residues. The CDR3 sequence: CASSTPTGLRETQYF. As DNA, the CDR3 is TGTGCCAGCAGCACGCCCACAGGGTTGCGCGAGACCCAGTACTTC.

V and J are TRBV28 and TRBJ2-3; TRBD1 matches at 8 bases. The germline V gene has CDR1 MDHEN and CDR2 SYDVKM. This CDR3 comprises 16 residues. The ends lost 8 bases at V and 2 bases at J; junction bases unmatched: 12. CDR3 sequence reads: CASHSALGQATDTQYF. CDR3 sequence (DNA): TGTGCCAGCCACTCCGCCTTGGGACAGGCCACAGATACGCAGTATTTT.

The rearrangement joins TRBV2 to TRBJ1-2; TRBD1 is a possible D gene (6 bases). Trimming pared 1 base from V and 5 bases from J, leaving 11 bases between. The germline V gene has CDR1 SNHLY and CDR2 FYNNEI. The length of the CDR3 is 14 residues. For the CDR3, the DNA is TGTGCCAGCAGTGAAGGAACAGGGTGGTATGGCTACACCTTC. This codes for CASSEGTGWYGYTF.